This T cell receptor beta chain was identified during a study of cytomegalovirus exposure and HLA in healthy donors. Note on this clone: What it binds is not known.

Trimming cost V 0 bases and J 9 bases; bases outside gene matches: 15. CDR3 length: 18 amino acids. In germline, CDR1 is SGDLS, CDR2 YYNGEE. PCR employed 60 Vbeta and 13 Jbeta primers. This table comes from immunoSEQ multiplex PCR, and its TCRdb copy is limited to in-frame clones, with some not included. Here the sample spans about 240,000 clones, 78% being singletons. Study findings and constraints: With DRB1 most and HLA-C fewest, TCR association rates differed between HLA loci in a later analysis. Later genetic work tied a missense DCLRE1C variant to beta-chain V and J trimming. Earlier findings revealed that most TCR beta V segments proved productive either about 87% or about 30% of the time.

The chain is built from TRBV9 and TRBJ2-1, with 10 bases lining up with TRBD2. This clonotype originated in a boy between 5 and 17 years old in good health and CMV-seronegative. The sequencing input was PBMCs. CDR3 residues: CASSVVDSGGYTEVEQFF. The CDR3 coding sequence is TGTGCCAGCAGCGTAGTCGATAGCGGGGGGTATACGGAGGTTGAGCAGTTCTTC.